This T cell receptor beta chain originates from a study of blood T cell repertoires in COVID-19. The V gene end was trimmed by 3 bases and the J gene end by 0 bases; junction bases not matched to a gene: 17. The germline V gene has CDR1 SGDLS and CDR2 YYNGEE. This CDR3 contains 21 residues. As processed by the authors: Reference gene primer amplification in the assay estimated nucleated cell counts. Generated by immunoSEQ multiplex PCR, the TCRdb table keeps only in-frame clones and is missing some. That table gives V, J and clone size, and the DNA gave D and trimming. The sample includes a few hundred thousand clones, 70% to 75% of them seen just once.

The genes are TRBV9 and TRBJ2-1, with 11 bases matching TRBD2. The receptor comes from a woman aged 80 or over with acute or convalescent COVID-19. Sequencing was performed on peripheral blood. CDR3: CASSALPPGLAVRSSYNEQFF. The CDR3 bases are TGTGCCAGCAGCGCCCTCCCACCGGGACTAGCGGTACGGAGCTCCTACAATGAGCAGTTCTTC.